The 3 T cell receptor beta chains presented below share a single source sample, sequenced in a study of blood T cell repertoires in COVID-19 (dated by TCRdb to 2020 to 2021). Receptor amplification or capture employed the immunoSEQ multiplex PCR assay. TCRdb's version of the immuneACCESS table is confined to in-frame rearrangements and falls short of the full clone set. An unresolved V gene accounts for under half of the shortfall where checked; the remainder is of unknown origin. The sample table records 19,000 or so clones; roughly 91% of these occur just once. In total, the top ten clones hold around 18% of the sample. Sequenced sample: peripheral blood. Every receptor here comes from a man between 65 and 79 years old with active COVID-19.

The chain has TRBV19 and TRBJ1-1; 9 positions match TRBD1. Germline CDR1 is LNHDA and CDR2 is SQIVND (reference sequence). This CDR3 is built from 13 residues. V lost 9 bases and J lost 7; bases outside the gene matches: 9. The CDR3 region is CASRDRGKLEAFF. The CDR3 DNA is TGTGCCAGCCGCGACAGGGGGAAACTTGAAGCTTTCTTT. The variable domain in full, with the rest retrieved from reference TRBV19 and TRBJ1-1, is DGGITQSPKYLFRKEGQNVTLSCEQNLNHDAMYWYRQDPGQGLRLIYYSQIVNDFQKGDIAEGYSVSREKKESFPLTVTSAQKNPTAFYLCASRDRGKLEAFFGQGTRLTVV.

This chain connects TRBV4-2 to TRBJ2-7, with 7 bases matching TRBD1. This CDR3 is built from 16 residues. CDR1 is LGHNA and CDR2 is YNFKEQ in the germline V gene. The J segment lost 3 bases and the V segment lost 3 bases, leaving 11 bases of the junction unmatched. The CDR3 DNA follows: TGTGCCAGCAGCCAGGCACAGGGGAAGTCAAGCTACGAGCAGTACTTC. It translates to CASSQAQGKSSYEQYF.

The J gene is TRBJ1-2, the V gene TRBV15; 8 bases match TRBD1. There are 14 residues in the CDR3. Losses at the gene ends were 5 bases for V and 4 bases for J; bases not matched to a gene: 6. Germline loops: CDR1 LNHNV, CDR2 YYDKDF (reference sequence). The CDR3 region is CATSGQTGAYGYTF. In DNA form, the CDR3 reads TGTGCCACCAGCGGCCAGACAGGGGCCTATGGCTACACCTTC. Using reference TRBV15 and TRBJ1-2 for the parts outside the CDR3, the full variable domain is DAMVIQNPRYQVTQFGKPVTLSCSQTLNHNVMYWYQQKSSQAPKLLFHYYDKDFNNEADTPDNFQSRRPNTSFCFLDIRSPGLGDTAMYLCATSGQTGAYGYTFGSGTRLTVV.